These 17 T cell receptor beta chains share one sample of origin, sequenced in a study of T cell repertoires in cytomegalovirus infection. TCRdb reprocessed the reads with MiXCR, giving one entry per CDR3 protein. Of about 450,000 distinct CDR3 sequences in the sample, approximately 30% were seen once. Sequenced sample: PBMCs. These receptors were obtained from a human donor in good health (CMV status not recorded). Some clones in this sample may be carry-over from other donors' samples.

The chain combines TRBV20-1 with TRBJ2-1, with TRBD2 identical over 8 bases. The CDR3 loop spans 16 amino acids. Germline V gene data show CDR1 as DFQATT and CDR2 as SNEGSKA (reference sequence). The V gene end was trimmed by 0 bases and the J gene end by 4 bases; junction bases not matched to a gene: 8. The chain's CDR3 is CSARDAGRGRYNEQFF. CDR3 nucleotide sequence: TGCAGTGCTAGAGACGCCGGGCGCGGGAGGTACAATGAGCAGTTCTTC.

In its sample, this clonotype was seen a few times. The V call is TRBV11-2, the J call TRBJ2-2; D may be TRBD2 (7 bases). V gave up 5 bases and J gave up 1 base, with 14 bases separating them. Germline V lookup: CDR1 SGHAT, CDR2 FQNNGV. This CDR3 has 16 amino acids. CDR3 in amino acids: CASSLGGGKNTGELFF. CDR3 in DNA: TGTGCCAGCAGCCTAGGGGGGGGCAAGAACACCGGGGAGCTGTTTTTT.

V usage is TRBV7-9 and J usage is TRBJ1-1; D may be TRBD1 (6 bases). The V gene's germline CDR1 is SEHNR and CDR2 FQNEAQ (reference sequence). This CDR3 is 14 amino acids long. V lost 6 bases to trimming and J lost 4 bases, with 15 bases between them. The CDR3 loop reads CASRGAGAGTEAFF. In DNA form, the CDR3 reads TGTGCCAGCAGGGGGGCAGGGGCGGGCACTGAAGCTTTCTTT.

This clonotype was observed a few times. This chain uses TRBV27 with TRBJ1-2, with D uncertain. The CDR3 has 14 residues. CDR1 and CDR2 (germline): MNHEY, SMNVEV (reference sequence). The V gene lost 4 bases and the J gene lost 0 bases, with 9 bases spanning the gap. The CDR3 loop is CASSSPGPNYGYTF. CDR3 in DNA: TGTGCCAGCAGTTCCCCAGGCCCTAACTATGGCTACACCTTC.

To note about this clonotype: The germline gene is not matched at one end of the junction; a read error may be the cause. The chain links TRBV27 to TRBJ1-1; D is possibly TRBD1 (6 bases). The CDR3 sequence is 15 residues long. Germline V gene sequence: CDR1 MNHEY, CDR2 SMNVEV (reference sequence). CDR3 DNA: TGTGCCAACAGTCCCTTTATTGGGGGGCGGACTGAAGCTTTCTTT. Protein product: CANSPFIGGRTEAFF.

The V gene is TRBV7-2, the J gene TRBJ1-1; weak D call: TRBD1 (5 bases). The CDR3 totals 13 residues. Between the trimmed V and J ends, which lost 3 bases and 7 bases, there was a span of 12 bases. The germline CDR1 and CDR2 sequences are SGHTA and FQGNSA. The CDR3 nucleotides are TGTGCCAGCAGCTTCAGGGAAGGAATTGAAGCTTTCTTT. As protein: CASSFREGIEAFF.

About this clonotype itself: Lacking the conserved final phenylalanine or tryptophan, this CDR3 likely reflects a read error. The V call is TRBV27, the J call TRBJ1-2; possibly TRBD1 for D (6 bases). The V and J ends lost 3 bases and 8 bases respectively, with 22 bases between them. In germline, CDR1 is MNHEY, CDR2 SMNVEV (reference sequence). CDR3 size: 16 residues. Here the CDR3 DNA reads TGTGCCAGCAGTTTTTCTTCGGGGGCCCCTCCCGGGGGCTACACCATC. Its protein is CASSFSSGAPPGGYTI.

The rearrangement links TRBV7-2 to TRBJ1-3, with a possible D match to TRBD1 (5 bases). With 0 bases removed from V and 8 bases from J, the gap between germline ends came to 26 bases. This CDR3 is built from 19 residues. The V gene's germline CDR1 is SGHTA and CDR2 FQGNSA. In nucleotides, the CDR3 is TGTGCCAGCAGCTTAGCGGCGATATATAGGACACCCGGAATTGACACCATATATTTT. This encodes CASSLAAIYRTPGIDTIYF.

In this sample, this clonotype turned up a few times. V usage is TRBV7-3 and J usage is TRBJ2-1, with 11 bases lining up with TRBD2. V lost 5 bases to trimming and J lost 4 bases; unmatched junction nucleotides: 7. The CDR3 runs 16 residues. CDR1 SGHTA and CDR2 FQGTGA come from the germline V gene. The CDR3 reads CASSPTGTSGYNEQFF. CDR3 nucleotide sequence: TGTGCCAGCAGCCCGACCGGGACTAGCGGTTACAATGAGCAGTTCTTC.

In its sample, this clonotype was seen a few times. V usage is TRBV10-3 and J usage is TRBJ1-5; unclear D gene. CDR3 length equals 16 residues. V lost 6 bases and J 9 bases, leaving 24 bases between the germline ends. Germline V CDR1 and CDR2: ENHRY, SYGVKD. In DNA, the CDR3 is TGTGCCATCAGCAGCACTGACGATCCCTTCCGGGGGCCCCAGCATTTT. It yields the protein CAISSTDDPFRGPQHF.

This clonotype was seen more than once but under ten times. This chain uses TRBV11-2 with TRBJ1-3; the D gene is possibly TRBD1 (6 bases). CDR3 length equals 15 residues. Germline CDR1 is SGHAT and CDR2 is FQNNGV. V was pared by 5 bases and J by 4 bases, with 15 bases between. This chain's CDR3 is CASSAYQGLGNTIYF. The CDR3, as DNA: TGTGCCAGCAGCGCGTACCAGGGGTTAGGAAACACCATATATTTT.

A remark on this clonotype: Possible read error: a much larger clone is one base away. V is TRBV7-9 and J is TRBJ2-3, with D unresolved. Per the germline V gene, CDR1 is SEHNR and CDR2 is FQNEAQ (reference sequence). The CDR3 length is 15 residues. The CDR3 region has the DNA TGTGACAGCCGGGCACCAGGCGCTAGCACAGATACGCAGTATTTT. It codes for CDSRAPGASTDTQYF.

A note on this clonotype: An end of the junction differs from the germline gene, which may be a read error. The chain recombines TRBV5-4 with TRBJ1-1; D unclear. From germline, CDR1 is SGHNT and CDR2 YYREEE (reference sequence). The CDR3 consists of 14 residues. CDR3: CASSFPAGHTEALF. The CDR3 DNA is TGTGCCAGCAGCTTTCCGGCCGGCCACACTGAAGCTTTATTT.

CDR3 coding DNA: TGTGCCAGCAGTGAAAGGAGGTCCGGGGAGCTGTTTTTT. It codes for CASSERRSGELFF. The V and J genes are TRBV25-1 and TRBJ2-2, with D possibly being TRBD2 (5 bases). V lost 2 bases and J 6 bases, leaving 7 bases between the germline ends. Germline CDR1 is MGHDK and CDR2 is SYGVNS. The CDR3 has 13 residues.

This clonotype appeared a few times. The V and J genes are TRBV9 and TRBJ1-2; no definite D call. V lost 6 bases to trimming and J lost 9 bases, with 15 bases between them. The CDR3 contains 12 residues. In germline, CDR1 is SGDLS, CDR2 YYNGEE. DNA for the CDR3: TGTGCCAGCAAAGCACAGCGCGATAGCTACACCTTC. The encoded protein is CASKAQRDSYTF.

The chain employs TRBV27 and TRBJ2-1, with 10 bases matching TRBD2. Looked up from germline, CDR1 is MNHEY and CDR2 is SMNVEV (reference sequence). V lost 6 bases and J lost 7; bases outside the gene matches: 6. This CDR3 has 14 amino acids. The CDR3 DNA is TGTGCCAGCAGCCAGCGGGGGGGACCGAATGAGCAGTTCTTC. Translating gives CASSQRGGPNEQFF.

The chain couples TRBV20-1 to TRBJ2-4; TRBD1 agrees at 7 bases. The CDR3 sequence is 15 residues long. Germline V gene lookup returns CDR1 DFQATT and CDR2 SNEGSKA (reference sequence). Trimming cost V 4 bases and J 6 bases; bases outside gene matches: 12. The CDR3 region is CSAIPLGQETNIQYF. Here the CDR3 DNA reads TGCAGTGCTATACCCCTCGGACAGGAGACAAACATTCAGTACTTC.